Below are 8 T cell receptor beta chains sequenced from a single sample in a study of T-cell memory formation after mild COVID-19. Via MiXCR, TCRdb re-called the 5' RACE reads, giving one row per CDR3 protein. The sample has approximately 300,000 distinct CDR3 sequences; about 16% are singletons. Sequencing was carried out using PBMCs or a T cell subset sorted from them (not recorded which). Source of these receptors: a young man who had mild COVID-19 (a few samples of this study predate the infection). Cell type and time point are not known.

The chain combines TRBV5-1 with TRBJ2-1; D may correspond to TRBD1 or TRBD2 (5 bases each). Between the trimmed V and J ends, which lost 7 bases and 1 base, there was a span of 15 bases. This CDR3 has 15 amino acids. Germline assignment: CDR1 SGHRS and CDR2 YFSETQ. The CDR3 DNA follows: TGCGCCAGCGGGGATCCGGGACGGTCCTACAATGAGCAGTTCTTC. Its translation: CASGDPGRSYNEQFF.

This clonotype was observed many times. The rearrangement joins TRBV10-3 to TRBJ2-2; 9 positions match TRBD2. V dropped 4 bases and J dropped 2; count of bases not matched to a gene: 8. Germline CDR1 and CDR2: ENHRY and SYGVKD. The CDR3 has 17 amino acids. CDR3 nucleotide sequence: TGTGCCATCAGTGTGGCTAGCGGGGCCGTTAACACCGGGGAGCTGTTTTTT. Amino acid sequence: CAISVASGAVNTGELFF.

The chain joins TRBV7-2 to TRBJ2-7; D might be TRBD2 (6 bases). This CDR3 contains 14 residues. V lost 5 bases to trimming and J lost 2 bases, with 13 bases between them. Germline V lookup: CDR1 SGHTA, CDR2 FQGNSA. The CDR3, as DNA: TGTGCCAGCAGCCTCAATAGCGGTCCCTACGAGCAGTACTTC. Protein product: CASSLNSGPYEQYF.

The gene calls are TRBV6-1 and TRBJ2-7; 10 nucleotides agree with TRBD1. CDR3 length: 15 amino acids. J lost 5 bases, V lost 3 bases, and 7 bases had no gene match. Germline V CDR1 and CDR2: MNHNS, SASEGT. As DNA, the CDR3 is TGTGCCAGCAGTGACCCCGGCGGGACAGGGGACGAGCAGTACGTC. Amino acid sequence: CASSDPGGTGDEQYV.

This clonotype was picked up many times. This chain uses TRBV28 with TRBJ2-7; perhaps TRBD1 as D (8 bases). With 4 bases removed from V and 11 bases from J, the gap between germline ends came to 24 bases. Germline V gene data show CDR1 as MDHEN and CDR2 as SYDVKM. This CDR3 has 15 residues. In nucleotides, the CDR3 is TGTGCCAGCAGTTCACCCGGACAGGGAGGGAGTGGGGAGTACTTC. This sequence encodes CASSSPGQGGSGEYF.

The gene calls are TRBV6-5 and TRBJ1-2; unclear D gene. V lost 6 bases, J lost 8 bases, and 19 bases lay in between. The germline CDR1 and CDR2 sequences are MNHEY and SVGAGI. The CDR3 loop spans 14 amino acids. For the CDR3, the DNA is TGTGCCAGCAGATTTCACGGACGGGATTCCGGCTACACCTTC. Translation: CASRFHGRDSGYTF.

The chain has TRBV7-2 and TRBJ2-3; weak D call: TRBD2 (6 bases). With 5 bases removed from V and 2 bases from J, the gap between germline ends came to 14 bases. The CDR3 consists of 15 residues. CDR1 is SGHTA, CDR2 FQGNSA, per germline. The CDR3 spells CASSPRAGLTDTQYF. In DNA, the CDR3 is TGTGCCAGCAGCCCCAGGGCGGGGCTCACAGATACGCAGTATTTT.

This clonotype was recorded a few times. V and J are TRBV20-1 and TRBJ1-5; unclear D gene. Between the trimmed V and J ends, which lost 6 bases and 2 bases, there was a span of 14 bases. Germline-derived CDR1 and CDR2 are DFQATT and SNEGSKA (reference sequence). The CDR3 is 14 residues long. The CDR3 spells CSAPPSGRNQPQHF. CDR3 nucleotides: TGCAGTGCCCCGCCAAGTGGCCGCAATCAGCCCCAGCATTTT.